Listed below are T cell receptor beta chains from one sample, sequenced in a study of blood T cell repertoires in COVID-19. Libraries were prepared by immunoSEQ multiplex PCR; TCRdb keeps only in-frame clonotypes and omits some of them. The table includes 200,000 to 250,000 clones, around 88% detected once. The sample was peripheral blood. The receptors shown here come from a man between 18 and 35 years old with active or convalescent COVID-19. CDR3s include the opening cysteine and the closing phenylalanine or tryptophan. Fields, in order: J gene, D gene, V gene, clone size, CDR3 DNA, CDR3 protein. D genes are given only for firm matches. Clone size appears in some rows only: once, few, many, or a class for an expanded clone.

>TRBJ2-7|TRBD1|TRBV10-3|once
TGTGCCATCAGCAAACAGGGGGACGTGAGTTACGAGCAGTACTTC
CAISKQGDVSYEQYF
>TRBJ1-5|.|TRBV6-6|.
TGTGCCAGCAGTGATGGGACAAGTCGAAATCAGCCCCAGCATTTT
CASSDGTSRNQPQHF
>TRBJ1-4|TRBD1|TRBV2|.
TGTGCCAGCAGAGTGACAGGGTTGAATGAAAAACTGTTTTTT
CASRVTGLNEKLFF
>TRBJ1-3|TRBD1|TRBV7-2|.
TGTGCCAGCAGCTTTACTACAGGGGGCACTGGAAACACCATATATTTT
CASSFTTGGTGNTIYF
>TRBJ2-1|.|TRBV29-1|.
TGCAGCGTTGAAGCGTCAGGGGCTTACAATGAGCAGTTCTTC
CSVEASGAYNEQFF
>TRBJ1-2|.|TRBV15|.
TGTGCCACCAGCCCCCGGGCCAGGGGCTATGGCTACACCTTC
CATSPRARGYGYTF
>TRBJ2-5|.|TRBV5-6|.
TGTGCCAGCAGCTTACAAATTGCGGGGGCCCAAGAGACCCAGTACTTC
CASSLQIAGAQETQYF
>TRBJ1-1|.|TRBV10-3|.
TGTGCCATCAGTGAGTTACAGGGTGTCACTGAAGCTTTCTTT
CAISELQGVTEAFF
>TRBJ2-4|TRBD1|TRBV6-2/TRBV6-3|.
TGTGCCAGCAGTATGCCGGGACAGCCGACGGCTCAGTACTTC
CASSMPGQPTAQYF
>TRBJ1-1|TRBD1|TRBV19|.
TGTGCCAGTAGTCCCCGGACAGGGAAGTACACTGAAGCTTTCTTT
CASSPRTGKYTEAFF
>TRBJ1-5|TRBD1|TRBV19|.
TGTGCCAGTAGCCGACAGGGAGGTCAGCCCCAGCATTTT
CASSRQGGQPQHF
>TRBJ2-7|.|TRBV9|.
TGTGCCAGCAGCCAAGCGGGCCCCTCCTACGAGCAGTACTTC
CASSQAGPSYEQYF
>TRBJ2-3|.|TRBV7-7|.
TGTGCCAGCAGCTCCAGGCATACGCAGTATTTT
CASSSRHTQYF
>TRBJ2-6|TRBD1|TRBV13|.
TGTGCCAGCAGCTCTACGGACAGGGGAGGCTCTGGGGCCAACGTCCTGACTTTC
CASSSTDRGGSGANVLTF
>TRBJ2-7|TRBD1|TRBV9|once
TGTGCCAGCAGCGTCGGGACAGGGGAGTACGAGCAGTACTTC
CASSVGTGEYEQYF
>TRBJ2-6|.|TRBV29-1|.
TGCAGCGTAAAGTCTACTGGGGCCAACGTCCTGACTTTC
CSVKSTGANVLTF
>TRBJ2-4|.|TRBV19|.
TGTGCCAGTAGTATGGTGGACTCAAACATTCAGTACTTC
CASSMVDSNIQYF
>TRBJ2-1|TRBD2|TRBV6-5|once
TGTGCCAGCAGTTACCTAGCGGGAGGGATTAACAATGAGCAGTTCTTC
CASSYLAGGINNEQFF
>TRBJ2-1|TRBD2|TRBV4-2|.
TGTGCCAGCAGCCAAGATTTCACTAGCGGGAGGGCCGCCTACAATGAGCAGTTCTTC
CASSQDFTSGRAAYNEQFF
>TRBJ1-2|.|TRBV27|few
TGTGCCAGCAGTCCGAGTAGGGGGTATGGCTACACCTTC
CASSPSRGYGYTF
>TRBJ1-1|.|TRBV5-1|.
TGCGCCAGCAGCCTGGGGGAAGGGAGCCGCACTGAAGCTTTCTTT
CASSLGEGSRTEAFF
>TRBJ2-1|.|TRBV27|.
TGTGCCAGCAGTCCCCCTCCGTACAATGAGCAGTTCTTC
CASSPPPYNEQFF
>TRBJ1-2|.|TRBV5-1|.
TGCGCCAGCAGCTTGTCTCAGGGTAACTATGGCTACACCTTC
CASSLSQGNYGYTF
>TRBJ1-3|.|TRBV29-1|.
TGCAGCGTTGAATGGCTGGGGCTCTCTGGAAACACCATATATTTT
CSVEWLGLSGNTIYF
>TRBJ2-4|.|TRBV27|.
TGTGCCAGCAGTTTCTACGGCGGCAAAAACATTCAGTACTTC
CASSFYGGKNIQYF
>TRBJ1-3|TRBD1|TRBV7-2|.
TGTGCCAGCAGCGTCGGGACAGGCCGAAACACCATATATTTT
CASSVGTGRNTIYF
>TRBJ2-1|TRBD2|TRBV7-2|.
TGTGCCAGCAGCTGGAACCCTCTAGCGGGCAATTACAATGAGCAGTTCTTC
CASSWNPLAGNYNEQFF
>TRBJ1-1|TRBD1|TRBV7-6|.
TGTGCCAGCAGCTTAGAGGGGACAGGGCGGAACACTGAAGCTTTCTTT
CASSLEGTGRNTEAFF
>TRBJ2-1|TRBD1|TRBV10-3|.
TGTGCCATCAGCGCTACAGGGGGCGCGTACAATGAGCAGTTCTTC
CAISATGGAYNEQFF
>TRBJ1-1|.|TRBV6-2/TRBV6-3|.
TGTGCCAGCAGTGTCGACTCGAACACTGAAGCTTTCTTT
CASSVDSNTEAFF
>TRBJ1-2|TRBD1|TRBV29-1|.
TGCAGCGTTGAAGACCCGGACAGGGGGCCTTTGTTCGGCTACACCTTC
CSVEDPDRGPLFGYTF
>TRBJ1-1|.|TRBV28|.
TGTGCCAGCAGGGCTCCGATCACTGAAGCTTTCTTT
CASRAPITEAFF
>TRBJ2-1|.|TRBV25-1|.
TGTGCCAGCGGCTTTAGCGGAGACTACAATGAGCAGTTCTTC
CASGFSGDYNEQFF
>TRBJ1-4|.|TRBV21-1|.
TGTGCCAGCAGCAAGTTCAGGCAGGGGTACGAAAAACTGTTTTTT
CASSKFRQGYEKLFF
>TRBJ2-7|TRBD2|TRBV6-6|.
TGTGCCAGCAGTCAAAGACTAGCCAGCCACGAGCAGTACTTC
CASSQRLASHEQYF
>TRBJ1-2|.|TRBV30|.
TGTGCCTGGAGCCCCCTTCGTGGGGGGAATAGTGGCTACACCTTC
CAWSPLRGGNSGYTF
>TRBJ1-2|.|TRBV28|.
TGTGCCAGCAGTTTATTCCGCGGAGTTCGGGGCTACACCTTC
CASSLFRGVRGYTF
>TRBJ1-5|.|TRBV5-3|.
TGTGCCAGAAGCCCGGGAGGACAGTATAGCAATCAGCCCCAGCATTTT
CARSPGGQYSNQPQHF
>TRBJ2-7|TRBD2|TRBV6-5|once
TGTGCCAGCAGTTCCGGGACTAGCGCCTACGAGCAGTACTTC
CASSSGTSAYEQYF
>TRBJ1-1|.|TRBV28|.
TGTGCCAGCAGTTTACTAAATCGTCGGACTGAAGCTTTCTTT
CASSLLNRRTEAFF
>TRBJ2-1|.|TRBV9|.
TGTGCCAGCAGCGTAGACCCGGGAGCCCACAATGAGCAGTTCTTC
CASSVDPGAHNEQFF
>TRBJ1-6|.|TRBV4-2|.
TGTGCCAGCAGCCAAGATCAGGGGCCCAGGATCCACTTT
CASSQDQGPRIHF
>TRBJ2-7|TRBD2|TRBV30|.
TGTGCCTGGTCAACTAGCGGCCCCTACGAGCAGTACTTC
CAWSTSGPYEQYF
>TRBJ2-7|.|TRBV20-1|.
TGCAGTGCAAAGGGCGGGCACGAGCAGTACTTC
CSAKGGHEQYF
>TRBJ2-2|TRBD2|TRBV9|.
TGTGCCAGCAGCGTAGTAGGCGGGAGTGGGACCGGGGAGCTGTTTTTT
CASSVVGGSGTGELFF
>TRBJ2-2|.|TRBV2|.
TGTGCCAGCAGTGAGAGCGGAGAAAACACCGGGGAGCTGTTTTTT
CASSESGENTGELFF
>TRBJ2-4|TRBD1|TRBV11-2|.
TGTGCCAGCAGTGACAGGGTTGTCAAAAACATTCAGTACTTC
CASSDRVVKNIQYF
>TRBJ1-6|.|TRBV7-6|.
TGTGCCAGCAGCTGGGGGGGTGCCTATAATTCACCCCTCCACTTT
CASSWGGAYNSPLHF
>TRBJ2-3|TRBD1|TRBV29-1|.
TGCAGCGTTGATAACGGACAGGTCAGCACAGATACGCAGTATTTT
CSVDNGQVSTDTQYF
>TRBJ1-1|.|TRBV2|.
TGTGCCAGCAGTCTCTCCGGGGGTACTGAAGCTTTCTTT
CASSLSGGTEAFF
>TRBJ2-1|.|TRBV4-1|.
TGCGCCAGCAGCCAGTGGCTAGGCGGCAATGAGCAGTTCTTC
CASSQWLGGNEQFF
>TRBJ2-1|TRBD2|TRBV2|.
TGTGCCAGCAGTGGTGGCGGGAGCTCCTACAATGAGCAGTTCTTC
CASSGGGSSYNEQFF
>TRBJ1-1|TRBD1|TRBV5-4|.
TGTGCCAGCAGCCGGGACAGGAACACTGAAGCTTTCTTT
CASSRDRNTEAFF
>TRBJ1-2|.|TRBV4-3|.
TGCGCCAGCAGCCAAGATCGGAGGGGCCGGGGTGAACCGGGAGGCTACACCTTC
CASSQDRRGRGEPGGYTF